This TCR beta chain was captured by sequencing in a study of blood T cell repertoires in COVID-19. Across the whole study: Sources were T cells, B-cell-depleted T cells, or PBMCs; the material itself was cDNA or gDNA.

Trimming removed 5 bases from V and 14 bases from J; junction bases left unmatched: 12. The CDR3 sequence is 12 residues long. Germline V gene lookup returns CDR1 SQVTM and CDR2 ANQGSEA. Produced via immunoSEQ multiplex PCR; TCRdb's table is partial and in-frame only. This sample carries about 95,000 clones, 89% of them seen once, and the ten largest clones take less than 3.5%. This chain connects TRBV29-1 to TRBJ1-2; 9 bases fit TRBD1. The sequence derives from a man in his fifties with COVID-19, enrolled during active disease. Sequenced: peripheral blood. The CDR3 nucleotides read TGCAGCGTTTTCCCGGGACAGGGTCTATTGACCTTC. Amino acids: CSVFPGQGLLTF.